This TCR beta chain was sequenced in a study of T cells in Graves' hyperthyroidism and ophthalmopathy. Ten or more counts support this clonotype. Any patient presenting with uncontrolled infection, other autoimmune disease, pregnancy or lactation was left out. It was roughly 10 ml of fresh peripheral blood that supplied the PBMCs. It was RNA transcripts that yielded the amplified TCR beta CDR3 regions. The study used the HTBI primer set for a first-round RT-PCR of the TCR CDR3. One entry per CDR3 protein results from TCRdb running MiXCR on the multiplex PCR reads. This table holds some 440,000 distinct CDR3 sequences, 15% to 19% found once. V lost 7 bases, J lost 6 bases, and 8 bases stayed unmatched. The germline gives CDR1 MNHNS, CDR2 SASEGT. This CDR3 spans 14 amino acids.

The origin of this receptor is a woman aged 18-29 years with Graves' hyperthyroidism. The gene calls are TRBV6-1 and TRBJ2-1; 8 bases are shared with TRBD2. Sequencing was performed on blood. The CDR3 loop reads CASKERGSFNEQFF. DNA for the CDR3: TGTGCCAGCAAGGAGCGGGGGTCTTTCAATGAGCAGTTCTTC.